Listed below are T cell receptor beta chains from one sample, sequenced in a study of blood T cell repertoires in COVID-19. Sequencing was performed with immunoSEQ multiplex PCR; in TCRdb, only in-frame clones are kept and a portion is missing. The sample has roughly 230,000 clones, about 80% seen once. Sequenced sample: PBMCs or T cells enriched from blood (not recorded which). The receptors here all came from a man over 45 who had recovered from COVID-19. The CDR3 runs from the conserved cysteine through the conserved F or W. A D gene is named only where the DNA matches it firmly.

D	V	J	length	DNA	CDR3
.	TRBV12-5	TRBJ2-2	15	TGTGCTAGTGGTTTGGTACCGCGGGGCACCGGGGAGCTGTTTTTT	CASGLVPRGTGELFF
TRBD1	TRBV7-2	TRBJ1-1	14	TGTGCCAGCAGTCCCGGCGCAGGGGGGACTGAAGCTTTCTTT	CASSPGAGGTEAFF
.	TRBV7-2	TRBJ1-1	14	TGTGCCAGCAGCTTAGACTCGGAGTGGGCTGAAGCTTTCTTT	CASSLDSEWAEAFF
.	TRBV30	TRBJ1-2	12	TGTGCCTGGAGTGGGCGGCACTATGGCTACACCTTC	CAWSGRHYGYTF
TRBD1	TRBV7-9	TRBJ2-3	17	TGTGCCAGCAGCTTAAATCCCGGGACAGGGGGAACAGATACGCAGTATTTT	CASSLNPGTGGTDTQYF
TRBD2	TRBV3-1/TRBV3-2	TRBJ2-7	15	TGTGCCAGCAGCCAAGGGGGCGGGGGTTCCTACGAGCAGTACTTC	CASSQGGGGSYEQYF
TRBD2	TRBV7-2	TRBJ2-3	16	TGTGCCAGCAGCTCACCGGGACTAGCGGGAGTTGATACGCAGTATTTT	CASSSPGLAGVDTQYF
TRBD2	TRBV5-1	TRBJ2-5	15	TGCGCCAGCAGCTTGTCGGGGGGACCCCAAGAGACCCAGTACTTC	CASSLSGGPQETQYF
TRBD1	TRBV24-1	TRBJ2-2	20	TGTGCCACCAGTGATTTTGACAGGGGGCTGGGTAGCGGGATCACCGGGGAGCTGTTTTTT	CATSDFDRGLGSGITGELFF
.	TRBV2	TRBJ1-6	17	TGTGCCAGCAGTGGTAGAAGCCCGAGCTCCTATAATTCACCCCTCCACTTT	CASSGRSPSSYNSPLHF
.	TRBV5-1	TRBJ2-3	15	TGCGCCAGCAGCTTGGGTCTCACTAGCACAGATACGCAGTATTTT	CASSLGLTSTDTQYF
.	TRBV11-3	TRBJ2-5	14	TGTGCCAGCAGCTATTGGACTGCCCAAGAGACCCAGTACTTC	CASSYWTAQETQYF
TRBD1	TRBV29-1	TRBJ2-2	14	TGCAGCGCAAACGACAGGGGCAACACCGGGGAGCTGTTTTTT	CSANDRGNTGELFF